This T cell receptor beta chain was recorded in a study of identical twins. Details on this clonotype: The antigen is not known.

Study-level points and caveats: Abundant beta clonotypes from cord blood had fewer insertions, unlike memory repertoires, which showed none.

CDR1 is SGHTA and CDR2 is FQGNSA in the germline V gene. The CDR3 is 14 residues long. J was trimmed by 6 bases and V by 6 bases; bases with no gene match: 9. TCRdb fed the 5' RACE reads into MiXCR, producing one record per CDR3 protein. Of 470,000 or so distinct CDR3 sequences in the sample, 20% to 25% were seen once. These data also formed part of another study, on T cells expressing NK-cell markers. This second study notes: Underlying the TCR beta repertoires were sorted CD3+CD56+NKG2C+, CD3+CD56+NKG2C- and CD3+CD56-NKG2C+ T cells. Restriction of the sorted population to alpha-beta TCR T cells was achieved in several experiments with an anti-gamma-delta TCR antibody. A few donors' CD3+CD56-NKG2C+ cells were dominated by the same clonotypes.

Sequencing was carried out using CD4+ T cells sorted from blood. This clonotype was sampled from a woman aged 18-29 years in good health. The V gene is TRBV7-2, the J gene TRBJ1-2, with 8 positions matching TRBD1. The CDR3 DNA sequence: TGTGCCAGCAGTCCGTTCAGGGGGCCGAATGGCTACACCTTC. It specifies CASSPFRGPNGYTF.